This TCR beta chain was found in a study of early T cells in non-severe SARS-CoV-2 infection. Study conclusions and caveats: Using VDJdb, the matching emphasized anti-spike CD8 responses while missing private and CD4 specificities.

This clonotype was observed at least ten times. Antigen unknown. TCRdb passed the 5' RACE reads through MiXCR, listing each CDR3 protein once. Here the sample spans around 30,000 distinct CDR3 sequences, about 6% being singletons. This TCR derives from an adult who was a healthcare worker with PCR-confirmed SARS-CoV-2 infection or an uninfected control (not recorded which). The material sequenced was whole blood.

CDR3 bases: TGTGCCAGCAGTGAGGGCAGCTATGGCTACACCTTC. It is translated as CASSEGSYGYTF. The gene calls are TRBV2 and TRBJ1-2; D is unresolved. Germline CDR1 reads SNHLY; CDR2 reads FYNNEI. V dropped 3 bases and J dropped 4 bases, with 6 bases sitting between them. The CDR3 consists of 12 residues. The whole variable domain, remainder taken from reference TRBV2 and TRBJ1-2, is EPEVTQTPSHQVTQMGQEVILRCVPISNHLYFYWYRQILGQKVEFLVSFYNNEISEKSEIFDDQFSVERPDGSNFTLKIRSTKLEDSAMYFCASSEGSYGYTFGSGTRLTVV.